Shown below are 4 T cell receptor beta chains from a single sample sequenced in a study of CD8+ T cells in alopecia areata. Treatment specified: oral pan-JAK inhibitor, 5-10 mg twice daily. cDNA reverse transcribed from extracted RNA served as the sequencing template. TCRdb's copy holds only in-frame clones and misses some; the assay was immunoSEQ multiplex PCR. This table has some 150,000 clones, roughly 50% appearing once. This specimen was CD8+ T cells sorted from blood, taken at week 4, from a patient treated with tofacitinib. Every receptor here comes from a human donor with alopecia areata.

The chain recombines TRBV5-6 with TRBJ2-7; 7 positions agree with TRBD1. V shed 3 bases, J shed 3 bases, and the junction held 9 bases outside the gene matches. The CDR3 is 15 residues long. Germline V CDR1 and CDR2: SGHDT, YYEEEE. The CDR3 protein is CASSYRQGIIYEQYF. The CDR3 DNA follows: TGTGCCAGCAGCTACCGACAGGGAATTATCTACGAGCAGTACTTC.

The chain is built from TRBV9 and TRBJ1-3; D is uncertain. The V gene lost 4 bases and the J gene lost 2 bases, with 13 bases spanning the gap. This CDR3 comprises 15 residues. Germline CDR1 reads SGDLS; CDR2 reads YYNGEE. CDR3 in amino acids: CASSHRTDTGNTIYF. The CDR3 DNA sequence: TGTGCCAGCAGCCATAGGACGGATACTGGAAACACCATATATTTT.

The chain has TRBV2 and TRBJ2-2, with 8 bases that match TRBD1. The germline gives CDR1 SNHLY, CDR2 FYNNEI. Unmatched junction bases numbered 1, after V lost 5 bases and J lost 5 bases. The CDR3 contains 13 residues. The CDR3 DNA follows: TGTGCCAGCAGTACAGGGGGTACCGGGGAGCTGTTTTTT. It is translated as CASSTGGTGELFF.

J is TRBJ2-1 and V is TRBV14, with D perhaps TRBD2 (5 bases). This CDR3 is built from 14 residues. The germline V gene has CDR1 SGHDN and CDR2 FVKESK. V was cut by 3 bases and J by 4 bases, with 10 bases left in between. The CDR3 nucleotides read TGTGCCAGCAGCCATGTACTAGGGTACAATGAGCAGTTCTTC. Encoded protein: CASSHVLGYNEQFF.